This TCR beta chain was sequenced in a study of T cell changes during pregnancy in multiple sclerosis. Using immunoSEQ multiplex PCR, the repertoire was profiled, and TCRdb retains in-frame clones only, with some absent. The table shows 65,000 to 95,000 clones, with roughly 91% occurring only once. Material: peripheral blood, obtained after pregnancy. The TCR sequence derives from a female donor in good health, enrolled as a control in a pregnancy study.

DNA for the CDR3: TGTGCCAGCAGCTTGACCCGAGGGACAGGGGGCACTGAAGCTTTCTTT. Its translation is CASSLTRGTGGTEAFF. The chain carries TRBV5-4 and TRBJ1-1; the match to TRBD1 covers 11 bases. The CDR3 is 16 residues long. Germline CDR1 is SGHNT and CDR2 is YYREEE (reference sequence). Losses at the gene ends were 1 base for V and 4 bases for J; bases not matched to a gene: 6.